Presented here are 18 T cell receptor beta chains from one specimen sequenced in a study of blood T cell repertoires in COVID-19. Generated by immunoSEQ multiplex PCR, the TCRdb table keeps only in-frame clones and is missing some. The repertoire holds some 250,000 clones, with 88% as singletons. Sequencing used peripheral blood. These receptors were taken from a woman aged 40 to 50 who had recovered from COVID-19.

CDR3 residues: CASSLGQSYGYTF. The CDR3 nucleotides read TGCGCCAGCAGCTTGGGACAGTCCTATGGCTACACCTTC. This rearrangement joins TRBV5-1 to TRBJ1-2; possible D gene TRBD1, 5 bases. The germline V and J ends were trimmed by 0 bases and 4 bases, with 7 bases remaining between them. Germline V CDR1 and CDR2: SGHRS, YFSETQ. This CDR3 spans 13 amino acids.

The rearrangement uses TRBV10-1 and TRBJ1-6; D perhaps matches TRBD1 (6 bases). The V gene lost 3 bases and the J gene lost 8 bases, with 8 bases spanning the gap. The CDR3 consists of 13 residues. Germline-derived CDR1 and CDR2 are WNHNN and SYGVQD (reference sequence). CDR3 coding DNA: TGCGCCAGCAGTGACAGGGGCGATTCACCCCTCCACTTT. Protein: CASSDRGDSPLHF.

The chain couples TRBV5-1 to TRBJ2-3; 12 nucleotides align to TRBD2. V trimming: 4 bases; J trimming: 2 bases; junction bases outside the gene matches: 5. The germline V gene encodes CDR1 SGHRS and CDR2 YFSETQ. This CDR3 has 16 amino acids. The CDR3 reads CASSPGLAGFTDTQYF. The CDR3 DNA follows: TGCGCCAGCAGCCCCGGACTAGCGGGGTTCACAGATACGCAGTATTTT.

The chain links TRBV27 to TRBJ2-1; D may be TRBD2 (6 bases). From germline, CDR1 is MNHEY and CDR2 SMNVEV (reference sequence). V lost 5 bases and J lost 2, with 16 bases in between. The CDR3 spans 16 residues. In DNA form, the CDR3 reads TGTGCCAGCAGTCTACCCGTAGCTAGCGCCTACAATGAGCAGTTCTTC. Its protein product is CASSLPVASAYNEQFF.

The chain has TRBV12-3 or TRBV12-4 and TRBJ1-5; no clear D. The CDR3 covers 13 residues. The germline V and J ends were trimmed by 8 bases and 4 bases, with 12 bases remaining between them. CDR3 nucleotides: TGTGCCAGCGCGGCCAGCGAGAATCAGCCCCAGCATTTT. This gives the protein CASAASENQPQHF.

The J gene is TRBJ1-2, the V gene TRBV3-1 (or the pseudogene TRBV3-2); D possibly corresponds to TRBD1 (5 bases). Per the germline V gene, CDR1 is LGHDT and CDR2 is YNNKEL (reference sequence). The CDR3 consists of 13 residues. The V end lost 8 bases, the J end lost 0 bases, and 10 bases lay between the germline ends. CDR3 sequence: CASAGLSNYGYTF. The CDR3 DNA follows: TGTGCCAGCGCGGGGCTGTCTAACTATGGCTACACCTTC.

This chain connects TRBV6-5 to TRBJ1-5, with TRBD1 identical over 10 bases. CDR1 is MNHEY and CDR2 is SVGAGI in the germline V gene. V shed 8 bases, J shed 9 bases, and the junction held 10 bases outside the gene matches. The CDR3 is 14 residues long. DNA of the CDR3: TGTGCCAGCGGGGAGACAGGGGGCGTGGGGCCCCAGCATTTT. Translation gives CASGETGGVGPQHF.

The chain uses TRBV19 and TRBJ1-4; tentative D call: TRBD1 (5 bases). The germline V and J ends were trimmed by 3 bases and 8 bases, with 7 bases remaining between them. Germline V gene lookup returns CDR1 LNHDA and CDR2 SQIVND (reference sequence). This CDR3 is 12 amino acids long. This chain's CDR3 is CASSMGREKLFF. The CDR3 DNA sequence: TGTGCCAGTAGTATGGGGCGGGAAAAACTGTTTTTT.

V gene TRBV19 combines with J gene TRBJ2-7, with 10 bases aligning to TRBD2. Germline V lookup: CDR1 LNHDA, CDR2 SQIVND (reference sequence). The CDR3 is made up of 17 amino acids. V shed 6 bases and J 1 base; nucleotides not matched to a gene: 12. The CDR3 DNA sequence: TGTGCCAGTAGCAGGCCTAGCGGGAGCGCCGGGTCCTACGAGCAGTACTTC. Protein product: CASSRPSGSAGSYEQYF. Together with reference TRBV19 and TRBJ2-7, the CDR3 gives the full variable domain: DGGITQSPKYLFRKEGQNVTLSCEQNLNHDAMYWYRQDPGQGLRLIYYSQIVNDFQKGDIAEGYSVSREKKESFPLTVTSAQKNPTAFYLCASSRPSGSAGSYEQYFGPGTRLTVT.

The rearrangement links TRBV9 to TRBJ2-7; 10 bases line up with TRBD2. Germline CDR1 reads SGDLS; CDR2 reads YYNGEE. The CDR3 spans 15 residues. J gave up 4 bases and V 0 bases, and 4 bases lay outside the gene matches. The CDR3 protein is CASSVAGGLAYEQYF. CDR3 bases: TGTGCCAGCAGCGTAGCTGGGGGACTAGCGTACGAGCAGTACTTC.

The chain employs TRBV5-1 and TRBJ1-1; D is unclear. The CDR3 length is 15 residues. Germline V gives CDR1 SGHRS, CDR2 YFSETQ. V was cut by 4 bases and J by 0 bases, with 13 bases left in between. The CDR3 here is CASSPEGGLNTEAFF. CDR3 DNA sequence: TGCGCCAGCAGCCCCGAGGGCGGGCTGAACACTGAAGCTTTCTTT.

This chain connects TRBV5-1 to TRBJ2-1, with 10 bases fitting TRBD1. This CDR3 is 16 amino acids long. The V segment lost 0 bases and the J segment 2 bases; nucleotides outside the gene matches: 2. CDR1 is SGHRS, CDR2 YFSETQ, per germline. This chain's CDR3 is CASSLGQGAAYNEQFF. The CDR3, as DNA: TGCGCCAGCAGCTTGGGACAGGGGGCGGCCTACAATGAGCAGTTCTTC. Complete variable domain (other parts from reference TRBV5-1 and TRBJ2-1): KAGVTQTPRYLIKTRGQQVTLSCSPISGHRSVSWYQQTPGQGLQFLFEYFSETQRNKGNFPGRFSGRQFSNSRSEMNVSTLELGDSALYLCASSLGQGAAYNEQFFGPGTRLTVL.

As to this clone: Other DNA sequences within the sample encode an identical CDR3. The genes are TRBV11-3 and TRBJ2-2; 8 bases line up with TRBD2. This CDR3 spans 14 amino acids. The trim removed 5 bases at V and 4 bases at J, leaving 3 bases unmatched. The V gene's germline CDR1 is SGHNT and CDR2 YENEEA. CDR3 sequence: CASSPGGGTGELFF. CDR3 coding DNA: TGTGCCAGCAGCCCCGGGGGGGGCACCGGGGAGCTGTTTTTT.

The V gene is TRBV12-3 or TRBV12-4, the J gene TRBJ1-2; weak D call: TRBD1 (6 bases). With 11 bases removed from V and 2 bases from J, the gap between germline ends came to 15 bases. The CDR3 is made up of 13 amino acids. The CDR3 region is CAGGPGQNYGYTF. In nucleotides, the CDR3 is TGTGCCGGGGGCCCTGGACAAAACTATGGCTACACCTTC.

Written as DNA, the CDR3 is TGTGCCAGCAGCCCGCGAAGCGGGAGGGCCGTGGAGACCCAGTACTTC. The encoded protein is CASSPRSGRAVETQYF. The genes are TRBV7-2 and TRBJ2-5, with 10 bases lining up with TRBD2. Germline V CDR1 and CDR2: SGHTA, FQGNSA. V lost 5 bases to trimming and J lost 5 bases; unmatched junction nucleotides: 11. The CDR3 length is 16 residues.

The CDR3 sequence: CASSLAPWGTGPYEQYF. For the CDR3, the DNA is TGTGCCAGCAGCTTAGCCCCGTGGGGGACAGGTCCCTACGAGCAGTACTTC. The rearrangement links TRBV7-2 to TRBJ2-7, with 8 positions matching TRBD1. CDR1 SGHTA and CDR2 FQGNSA come from the germline V gene. Trimming removed 0 bases from V and 2 bases from J; junction bases left unmatched: 9. CDR3 size: 17 residues.

Remarks on this clone: The sample carries other DNA sequences with the same CDR3. The rearrangement links TRBV5-1 to TRBJ1-2; 7 nucleotides agree with TRBD1. Losses at the gene ends were 0 bases for V and 0 bases for J; bases not matched to a gene: 2. This CDR3 comprises 15 residues. Germline V gene data show CDR1 as SGHRS and CDR2 as YFSETQ. This CDR3 is CASSLGGTANYGYTF. The DNA for the CDR3 is TGCGCCAGCAGCTTGGGGGGGACAGCTAACTATGGCTACACCTTC.

The genes are TRBV23-1 and TRBJ2-7, with 10 bases that match TRBD1. TRBV23-1 counts as an open reading frame of uncertain function. Germline trimming cut 3 bases from V and 2 bases from J; bases unmatched to any gene: 4. The CDR3 is made up of 15 amino acids. The CDR3 DNA is TGCGCCAGCAGTCAGAGGGGGACAGGGGCCTACGAGCAGTACTTC. Translated: CASSQRGTGAYEQYF.